The clone carrying this T cell receptor (beta chain) was counted once. The target antigen is unknown. This specimen belongs to a study of T cell responses to AZD1222 COVID-19 vaccine. The study's findings and limits: Most donors were white British and more were female, and clonal diversity was possibly underestimated.

Generated by immunoSEQ multiplex PCR, the TCRdb table keeps only in-frame clones and is missing some. The repertoire includes some 180,000 clones, just under 95% of them detected once, and around 0.98% sits in the top ten. Trimming cost V 4 bases and J 5 bases; bases outside gene matches: 8. This CDR3 spans 16 amino acids. CDR1 is SGHNT, CDR2 YYREEE, per germline (reference sequence). The rearrangement joins TRBV5-4 to TRBJ2-2; 10 bases line up with TRBD2. The material was peripheral blood, obtained 28 days after the second dose of the MenACWY control vaccine. The source of this sequence is an adult who received the MenACWY meningococcal vaccine as a control. CDR3 coding DNA: TGTGCCAGCAGCCGCCCTAGCGGGGGTCCGACCGGGGAGCTGTTTTTT. Protein product: CASSRPSGGPTGELFF.